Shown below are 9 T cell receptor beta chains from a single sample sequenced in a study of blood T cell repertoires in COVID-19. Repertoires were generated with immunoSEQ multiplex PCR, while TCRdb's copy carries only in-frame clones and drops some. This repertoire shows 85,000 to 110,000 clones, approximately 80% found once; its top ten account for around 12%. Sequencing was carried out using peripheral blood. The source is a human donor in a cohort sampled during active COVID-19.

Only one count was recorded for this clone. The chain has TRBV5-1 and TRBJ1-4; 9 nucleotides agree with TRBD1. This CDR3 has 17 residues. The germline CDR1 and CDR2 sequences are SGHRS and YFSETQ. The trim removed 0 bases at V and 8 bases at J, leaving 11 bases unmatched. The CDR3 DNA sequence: TGCGCCAGCAGCTTGGGATTAACCGGGACAGGGAGCGAAAAACTGTTTTTT. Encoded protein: CASSLGLTGTGSEKLFF.

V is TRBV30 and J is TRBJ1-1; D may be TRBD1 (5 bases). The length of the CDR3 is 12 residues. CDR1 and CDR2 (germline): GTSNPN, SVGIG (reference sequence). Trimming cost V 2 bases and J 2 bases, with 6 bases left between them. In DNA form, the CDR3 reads TGTGCCTGGAGTAGGACAAACACTGAAGCTTTCTTT. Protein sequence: CAWSRTNTEAFF. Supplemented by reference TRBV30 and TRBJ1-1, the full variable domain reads SQTIHQWPATLVQPVGSPLSLECTVEGTSNPNLYWYRQAAGRGLQLLFYSVGIGQISSEVPQNLSASRPQDRQFILSSKKLLLSDSGFYLCAWSRTNTEAFFGQGTRLTVV.

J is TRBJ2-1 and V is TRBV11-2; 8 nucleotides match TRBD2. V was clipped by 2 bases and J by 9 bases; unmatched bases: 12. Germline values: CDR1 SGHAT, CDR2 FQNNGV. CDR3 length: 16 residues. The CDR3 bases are TGTGCCAGCAGCTTATCGGACGGGGGGGCCCGGGGTGAGCAGTTCTTC. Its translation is CASSLSDGGARGEQFF.

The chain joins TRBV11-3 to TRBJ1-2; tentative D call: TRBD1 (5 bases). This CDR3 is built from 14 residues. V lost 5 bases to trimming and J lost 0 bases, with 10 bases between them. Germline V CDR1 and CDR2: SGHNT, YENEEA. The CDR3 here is CASSPDSANYGYTF. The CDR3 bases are TGTGCCAGCAGCCCAGACAGCGCTAACTATGGCTACACCTTC.

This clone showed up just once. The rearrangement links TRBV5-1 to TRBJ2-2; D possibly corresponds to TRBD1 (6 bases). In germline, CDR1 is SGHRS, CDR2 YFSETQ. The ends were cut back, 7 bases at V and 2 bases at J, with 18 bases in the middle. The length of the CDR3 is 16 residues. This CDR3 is CASDPGTQGNTGELFF. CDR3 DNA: TGCGCCAGCGACCCCGGGACACAGGGAAACACCGGGGAGCTGTTTTTT.

CDR3 nucleotides: TGTGCCACCAGCAAAGGACAGGTCAACACTGAAGCTTTCTTT. Translating gives CATSKGQVNTEAFF. The chain recombines TRBV15 with TRBJ1-1; 7 nucleotides align to TRBD1. Germline CDR1 is LNHNV and CDR2 is YYDKDF (reference sequence). The length of the CDR3 is 14 residues. V was pared by 4 bases and J by 2 bases, with 4 bases of the junction left unmatched.

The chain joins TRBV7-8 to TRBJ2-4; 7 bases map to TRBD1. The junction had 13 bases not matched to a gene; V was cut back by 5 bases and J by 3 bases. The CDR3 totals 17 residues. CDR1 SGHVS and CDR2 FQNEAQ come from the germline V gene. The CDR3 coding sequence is TGTGCCAGCAGCCCCTACTCGGACAGGCACTACAAAAACATTCAGTACTTC. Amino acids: CASSPYSDRHYKNIQYF.

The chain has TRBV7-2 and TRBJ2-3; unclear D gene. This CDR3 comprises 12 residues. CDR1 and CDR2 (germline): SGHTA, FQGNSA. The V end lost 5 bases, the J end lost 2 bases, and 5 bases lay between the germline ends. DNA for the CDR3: TGTGCCAGCAGCCGGTACACAGATACGCAGTATTTT. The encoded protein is CASSRYTDTQYF.

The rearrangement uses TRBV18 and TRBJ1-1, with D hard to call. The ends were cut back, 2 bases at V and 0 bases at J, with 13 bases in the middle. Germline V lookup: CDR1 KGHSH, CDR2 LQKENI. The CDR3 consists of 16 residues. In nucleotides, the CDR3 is TGTGCCAGCTCACCAACGACCAAGAGGATGAACACTGAAGCTTTCTTT. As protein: CASSPTTKRMNTEAFF.